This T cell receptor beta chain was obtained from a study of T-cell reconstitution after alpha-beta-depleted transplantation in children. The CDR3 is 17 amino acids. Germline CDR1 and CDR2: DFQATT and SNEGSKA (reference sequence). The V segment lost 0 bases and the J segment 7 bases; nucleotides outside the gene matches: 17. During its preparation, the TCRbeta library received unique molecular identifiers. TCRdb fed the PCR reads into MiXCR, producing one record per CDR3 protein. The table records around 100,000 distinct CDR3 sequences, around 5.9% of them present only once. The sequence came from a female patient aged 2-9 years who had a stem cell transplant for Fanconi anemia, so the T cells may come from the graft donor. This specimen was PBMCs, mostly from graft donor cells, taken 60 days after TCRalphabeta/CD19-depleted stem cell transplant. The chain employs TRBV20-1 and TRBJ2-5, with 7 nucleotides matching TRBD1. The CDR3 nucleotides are TGCAGTGCTAGAGACCTCCCCGGGACAGCGAACCCGGGGACCCAGTACTTC. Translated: CSARDLPGTANPGTQYF.